The clone carrying this TCR beta chain was seen ten or more times. The antigen is not known. TCRdb called the reads again in MiXCR, with one record for every CDR3 protein. The data hold fewer than 550,000 distinct CDR3 sequences, with 10% to 12% observed a single time. This sample is drawn from a study of T cell repertoires in cytomegalovirus infection. Study-wide context: Public TCR beta signatures indicated both CMV infection and matching HLA type. General study points: HLA-C-restricted CMV-specific TCR beta clonotypes prevailed in the ex vivo response.

The clonotype was recovered from a human donor in good health (CMV status not recorded). Some clones in this sample may be carry-over from other donors' samples. Sequences were obtained from PBMCs.

The CDR3 nucleotides read TGTGCCAGCAGCTTGGGGGGCGGGAGGGCCTACAATGAGCAGTTCTTC. Protein: CASSLGGGRAYNEQFF. The gene calls are TRBV5-4 and TRBJ2-1; 9 bases are shared with TRBD2. Per germline, CDR1 SGHNT and CDR2 YYREEE (reference sequence). V lost 0 bases to trimming and J lost 2 bases; unmatched junction nucleotides: 3. The CDR3 consists of 16 residues.